The T cell receptor beta chain under discussion was sequenced for a study of blood T cell repertoires in COVID-19. Participants spanned ages 18 to 89 years and resided in roughly 22 US areas. Measured with immunoSEQ multiplex PCR; TCRdb has only the in-frame clones, and not every one. This repertoire shows about 200,000 clones, about 83% found once; its top ten account for 3% to 3.5%. This CDR3 spans 15 amino acids. From germline, CDR1 is SSHAT and CDR2 FNYEAQ (reference sequence). This clone was detected a few times. Relative to the germline gene, one junction end is altered; a read error may explain this.

V gene TRBV7-7 combines with J gene TRBJ2-5; D may be TRBD2 (7 bases). Specimen: PBMCs or T cells enriched from blood (not recorded which). This clonotype was obtained from a woman aged 25-40 years who had been exposed to COVID-19. CDR3 nucleotides: TGTGCTAGCAGCCCCTGGTCGGGGGGCTGGGAGACCCAGTACTTC. Protein: CASSPWSGGWETQYF.